The T cell receptor beta chain described here comes from a study of cytomegalovirus exposure and HLA in healthy donors. Overall study context: As an earlier analysis found, some 180 million T cells yielded fewer than 130 million unique TCR beta sequences. Overall study results and limits: In a later analysis, TCR association rates varied by HLA locus: DRB1 most, HLA-C fewest. Reportedly, TCR beta sequences accurately predicted HLA-A and HLA-B alleles in most subjects. Later genetic work tied a missense DCLRE1C variant to beta-chain V and J trimming.

There are 15 residues in the CDR3. The ends were cut back, 5 bases at V and 0 bases at J, with 13 bases in the middle. Germline CDR1 is SGHVS and CDR2 is FNYEAQ. With 60 Vbeta and 13 Jbeta primers, the PCR was carried out. Profiled with immunoSEQ multiplex PCR; TCRdb holds only in-frame clones, not every one. This sample yields more than 150,000 clones, of which more than 70% are seen a single time; about 0.37% belongs to the top ten. As to this clone: Its target is unknown.

V usage is TRBV7-6 and J usage is TRBJ2-5; D gene uncertain. The sequence came from a boy younger than 10 in good health and CMV-seronegative. Sequenced: PBMCs. The CDR3 sequence is CASSPSGQYQETQYF. CDR3 nucleotide sequence: TGTGCCAGCAGCCCCTCGGGTCAGTACCAAGAGACCCAGTACTTC.